This TCR beta chain was profiled in a study of control samples from healthy donors and cancer patients. Germline trimming cut 4 bases from V and 4 bases from J; bases unmatched to any gene: 5. CDR1 and CDR2 (germline): MNHEY, SVGEGT. The CDR3 sequence is 15 residues long. Here immunoSEQ multiplex PCR was the method, and the copy in TCRdb shows in-frame clones only, minus some. The sample lists roughly 130,000 clones, about 94% occurring once. Sample: blood. The sequence was obtained from a man aged 25-45 years in good health. V gene TRBV6-2 or TRBV6-3 combines with J gene TRBJ1-2, with TRBD1 matching 11 bases. The DNA of the CDR3 is TGTGCCAGCAGTTTCCGGGACAGGGGGATCTATGGCTACACCTTC. It yields the protein CASSFRDRGIYGYTF.